This TCR beta chain was retrieved from a study of cytomegalovirus exposure and HLA in healthy donors. General study results and limits: As a later analysis revealed, most CMV-associated TCR beta chains appeared HLA-restricted.

A note on this clone: What it binds is unknown.

A multiplex PCR was run with 60 Vbeta primers and 13 Jbeta primers. TCRdb's table, derived via immunoSEQ multiplex PCR, lists solely in-frame clones and lacks some. The sample lists 170,000 or so clones, almost 85% occurring once. This CDR3 region has 14 residues. Trimming shortened V by 5 bases and J by 6 bases, and 15 bases separated the two germline ends. The germline V gene encodes CDR1 SEHNR and CDR2 FQNEAQ (reference sequence). The source material was PBMCs. The receptor's source is a girl aged 10 to 17 in good health and CMV-seropositive. V and J are TRBV7-9 and TRBJ2-3, with D tentatively TRBD2 (6 bases). Written as DNA, the CDR3 is TGTGCCAGCAGCCCCGAGGCGGGAAGGGATACGCAGTATTTT. Amino acids: CASSPEAGRDTQYF.